The TCR beta chain under discussion was sequenced for a study of T cell changes during pregnancy in multiple sclerosis. Trimming cost V 4 bases and J 4 bases; bases outside gene matches: 2. The CDR3 sequence is 14 residues long. Germline loops: CDR1 LGHNA, CDR2 YSLEER. The method was immunoSEQ multiplex PCR; TCRdb's version includes in-frame clones alone and lacks a portion of them. Among some 40,000 clones listed, around 90% were seen once. This receptor was identified in a female donor with multiple sclerosis, enrolled in a pregnancy study. The chain joins TRBV4-3 to TRBJ2-7; 12 bases agree with TRBD1. The sample here was CD4+ T cells from peripheral blood mononuclear cells, taken in the third trimester of pregnancy. CDR3 sequence reads: CASSRGQGAYEQYF. The CDR3 coding sequence is TGCGCCAGCAGCCGGGGACAGGGGGCTTACGAGCAGTACTTC.